These 20 T cell receptor beta chains were all obtained from the same sample, sequenced in a study of CD8 T cells in Susac syndrome. With random hexamers, reverse transcription was performed on roughly 0.5 to 1 ug of RNA. TCRdb re-called the immunoSEQ multiplex PCR reads through MiXCR, storing one row per CDR3 protein. The sample shows 130,000 or so distinct CDR3 sequences, 96% of them seen only once. Sequenced sample: CD4+ T cells from PBMCs. These receptors came from a human donor with Susac syndrome.

This chain links TRBV5-6 with TRBJ2-7; the D is unclear. The CDR3 is made up of 12 amino acids. V lost 3 bases and J 1 base, leaving 5 bases between the germline ends. Germline loops: CDR1 SGHDT, CDR2 YYEEEE. CDR3 sequence reads: CASSSTSYEQYF. The CDR3 DNA follows: TGTGCCAGCAGCTCAACTTCCTACGAGCAGTACTTC.

V and J are TRBV20-1 and TRBJ1-5, with TRBD1 matching 12 bases. V dropped 6 bases and J dropped 2; count of bases not matched to a gene: 8. Germline CDR1 is DFQATT and CDR2 is SNEGSKA (reference sequence). The CDR3 is 16 amino acids. The CDR3 loop is CSARDRGRDGNQPQHF. CDR3 DNA: TGCAGTGCGAGGGACAGGGGGCGGGATGGCAATCAGCCCCAGCATTTT.

This chain connects TRBV29-1 to TRBJ1-2; no clear D gene. The V and J ends lost 6 bases and 0 bases respectively, with 17 bases between them. Germline V gene sequence: CDR1 SQVTM, CDR2 ANQGSEA. The CDR3 spans 15 residues. Here the CDR3 DNA reads TGCAGCGTCCACGCCCAATCGACAACTAACTATGGCTACACCTTC. Amino acid sequence: CSVHAQSTTNYGYTF.

This sequence joins TRBV5-4 and TRBJ2-4; D unclear. CDR1 and CDR2 (germline): SGHNT, YYREEE (reference sequence). This CDR3 region has 16 residues. The V gene lost 0 bases and the J gene lost 9 bases, with 19 bases spanning the gap. The CDR3 reads CASSLGTLQPPVIQYF. The CDR3 DNA reads as TGTGCCAGCAGCTTGGGGACCCTCCAACCCCCGGTCATTCAGTACTTC.

The chain couples TRBV7-8 to TRBJ1-4; no definite D call. CDR1 is SGHVS, CDR2 FQNEAQ, per germline. The CDR3 contains 16 residues. Trimming left V 1 base short and J 0 bases short, with 9 bases between. Here the CDR3 reads CASSLVGRPTNEKLFF. The CDR3 bases are TGTGCCAGCAGCTTAGTGGGTAGACCAACTAATGAAAAACTGTTTTTT. The complete variable domain, with remaining parts taken from reference TRBV7-8 and TRBJ1-4, reads GAGVSQSPRYKVAKRGQDVALRCDPISGHVSLFWYQQALGQGPEFLTYFQNEAQLDKSGLPSDRFFAERPEGSVSTLKIQRTQQEDSAVYLCASSLVGRPTNEKLFFGSGTQLSVL.

The gene calls are TRBV20-1 and TRBJ2-1; 9 nucleotides line up with TRBD2. There are 13 residues in the CDR3. In germline, CDR1 is DFQATT, CDR2 SNEGSKA (reference sequence). The V gene end was trimmed by 5 bases and the J gene end by 11 bases; junction bases not matched to a gene: 10. This chain's CDR3 is CSALGSSGTKQFF. The CDR3 nucleotides are TGCAGTGCTCTCGGGTCTAGCGGGACCAAGCAGTTCTTC.

CDR3 in amino acids: CASSVGVNTYGYTF. Written as DNA, the CDR3 is TGTGCCAGCAGCGTAGGAGTCAACACCTATGGCTACACCTTC. V gene TRBV9 combines with J gene TRBJ1-2; no reliable D call. CDR3 length equals 14 residues. Germline lookup yields CDR1 SGDLS and CDR2 YYNGEE. V shed 0 bases and J shed 4 bases, with 10 bases lying between them.

This clonotype has just one count. This rearrangement joins TRBV29-1 to TRBJ1-1; the match to TRBD1 covers 8 bases. The germline CDR1 and CDR2 sequences are SQVTM and ANQGSEA. V lost 6 bases and J lost 5; bases outside the gene matches: 5. CDR3 length: 12 amino acids. The CDR3 sequence is CSVATGVTEAFF. The CDR3 nucleotides read TGCAGCGTCGCGACAGGGGTAACTGAAGCTTTCTTT.

The V call is TRBV3-1, the J call TRBJ2-7; TRBD2 matches 7 bases. V gave up 6 bases and J gave up 4 bases; unmatched junction bases: 18. The CDR3 extends over 17 amino acids. Looked up from germline, CDR1 is LGHDT and CDR2 is YNNKEL (reference sequence). As DNA, the CDR3 is TGTGCCAGCAGATCCCCCAGCGCCCCGAGCGGGATATACGAGCAGTACTTC. Its protein product is CASRSPSAPSGIYEQYF.

This sequence joins TRBV10-3 and TRBJ1-2, with unresolved D. V was shortened by 2 bases and J by 4 bases, with 5 bases between the two germline ends. CDR3 length: 12 residues. Germline CDR1 is ENHRY and CDR2 is SYGVKD. CDR3 DNA sequence: TGTGCCATCAGTGAGGGGTCCTATGGCTACACCTTC. This sequence encodes CAISEGSYGYTF.

The chain carries TRBV20-1 and TRBJ1-2; D remains ambiguous. Trimming pared 7 bases from V and 5 bases from J, leaving 14 bases between. Germline CDR1 and CDR2: DFQATT and SNEGSKA (reference sequence). The CDR3 loop spans 12 amino acids. CDR3 in DNA: TGCAGTGTTTTAGGGAGGCGGTATGGCTACACCTTC. It is translated as CSVLGRRYGYTF.

The chain couples TRBV29-1 to TRBJ1-1, with 7 bases fitting TRBD1. Looked up from germline, CDR1 is SQVTM and CDR2 is ANQGSEA. CDR3 size: 13 residues. The V segment lost 2 bases and the J segment 10 bases; nucleotides outside the gene matches: 10. The CDR3 spells CSVERGQGEAAFF. The CDR3 bases are TGCAGCGTTGAACGGGGCCAGGGGGAAGCAGCTTTCTTT.

The genes are TRBV20-1 and TRBJ1-2; D unclear. Germline V lookup: CDR1 DFQATT, CDR2 SNEGSKA (reference sequence). Deletions cut 0 bases from V and 4 bases from J, with 0 bases between. This CDR3 comprises 10 residues. DNA of the CDR3: TGCAGTGCTAGAGACTATGGCTACACCTTC. Translating gives CSARDYGYTF.

This clonotype appeared a single time. This chain uses TRBV3-1 with TRBJ2-7; a weak D match, TRBD1 (6 bases). Germline CDR1 is LGHDT and CDR2 is YNNKEL (reference sequence). V lost 1 base and J lost 6, with 19 bases in between. This CDR3 is built from 16 residues. This chain's CDR3 is CASSQVKGQGQSEQYF. DNA of the CDR3: TGTGCCAGCAGCCAAGTCAAGGGGCAGGGGCAATCCGAGCAGTACTTC.

The chain uses TRBV20-1 and TRBJ2-5, with D perhaps TRBD1 (5 bases). There are 13 residues in the CDR3. The germline V gene has CDR1 DFQATT and CDR2 SNEGSKA (reference sequence). Trimming removed 6 bases at V and 5 bases at J, with 16 bases between. The CDR3 loop reads CSAAGQVGETQYF. The DNA of the CDR3 is TGCAGTGCCGCTGGACAAGTCGGGGAGACCCAGTACTTC.

This chain uses TRBV7-6 with TRBJ1-2, with D unresolved. This CDR3 comprises 13 residues. The V end was cut by 5 bases, the J end by 8 bases, with 15 bases between. Per germline, CDR1 SGHVS and CDR2 FNYEAQ. The CDR3 protein is CASSPKANGGYTF. The CDR3 coding sequence is TGTGCCAGCAGCCCTAAGGCTAACGGGGGCTACACCTTC.

The chain is built from TRBV3-1 and TRBJ1-1, with D perhaps TRBD1 (6 bases). The CDR3 is made up of 14 amino acids. V lost 6 bases and J 11 bases, leaving 22 bases between the germline ends. Germline lookup yields CDR1 LGHDT and CDR2 YNNKEL (reference sequence). The CDR3 reads CASSRREGGEMAFF. For the CDR3, the DNA is TGTGCCAGCAGTCGCAGGGAGGGGGGTGAGATGGCTTTCTTT.

The V gene is TRBV27, the J gene TRBJ2-5, with 10 bases aligning to TRBD1. Germline CDR1 is MNHEY and CDR2 is SMNVEV (reference sequence). V was pared by 6 bases and J by 6 bases, with 16 bases of the junction left unmatched. This CDR3 contains 17 residues. The CDR3 reads CASSPPSGTGVGKTQYF. For the CDR3, the DNA is TGTGCCAGCAGCCCACCTTCCGGGACAGGGGTTGGGAAGACCCAGTACTTC.

This rearrangement joins TRBV7-9 to TRBJ2-7; D tentatively reads TRBD1 or TRBD2 (5 bases each). The CDR3 is 17 amino acids. V was pared by 2 bases and J by 0 bases, with 17 bases between. Germline V gene sequence: CDR1 SEHNR, CDR2 FQNEAQ (reference sequence). The CDR3 sequence is CASSLRLLPGSSYEQYF. In DNA form, the CDR3 reads TGTGCCAGCAGCTTAAGGCTCCTCCCAGGGAGCTCCTACGAGCAGTACTTC.

The chain has TRBV6-5 and TRBJ2-7; 8 bases are shared with TRBD1. The junction had 6 bases not matched to a gene; V was cut back by 4 bases and J by 4 bases. The V gene's germline CDR1 is MNHEY and CDR2 SVGAGI. The CDR3 loop spans 14 amino acids. Here the CDR3 DNA reads TGTGCCAGCAGTTCCCAGACAGGGGTGTACGAGCAGTACTTC. This encodes CASSSQTGVYEQYF.